This T cell receptor beta chain was captured in a study of blood T cell repertoires in COVID-19. In the authors' workflow: The assay estimated nucleated cells by amplifying reference gene primers. The data were produced by immunoSEQ multiplex PCR, yet TCRdb's version contains in-frame clones alone and is incomplete. The V and J calls and clone size were taken over from that table, and D and trimming were inferred from the DNA. The sample has 320,000 or so clones, 85% seen once. V lost 7 bases to trimming and J lost 6 bases, with 19 bases between them. The CDR3 consists of 15 residues. CDR1 is WNHNN and CDR2 is SYGVQD in the germline V gene (reference sequence).

Sequencing was performed on PBMCs or T cells enriched from blood (not recorded which). V gene TRBV10-1 combines with J gene TRBJ1-5; D ambiguous. The receptor comes from a young woman who had been exposed to COVID-19. The CDR3 spells CASIRAQVGPQPQHF. The CDR3 DNA reads TGCGCCAGCATACGAGCCCAGGTTGGTCCTCAGCCCCAGCATTTT.